Each of the 9 T cell receptor beta chains below was sequenced from the same sample in a study of T cells expressing NK-cell markers (dated by TCRdb to the early 2020s). The library was generated by 5' RACE. The reads were generated on an Illumina HiSeq 2000. TCRdb reprocessed the reads into one record per CDR3 protein sequence, lacking DNA. The sample's table lists a count of about 460,000 distinct CDR3 sequences. Under 1.5% of the sample is in the top ten clones. The source material was blood T cells: a sorted CD56 or NKG2C T cell subset, CD4+ or CD8+ T cells, or bulk PBMC T cells (not recorded which). Source of these receptors: a woman aged 45-65 years in good health. Donor details come from another sample of the same person, matched by shared clones.

The chain uses TRBV25-1 and TRBJ2-2; TCRdb lists TRBD1, though no DNA is available to test this call. The CDR3 has 16 amino acids. Germline V CDR1 and CDR2: MGHDK, SYGVNS. The CDR3 reads CASSVTGATNTGELFF.

This chain links TRBV10-3 with TRBJ1-5; TCRdb returns TRBD1, unconfirmable since there is no DNA. Germline CDR1 is ENHRY and CDR2 is SYGVKD. CDR3 length: 15 amino acids. The CDR3 protein is CAISESGDKEQPQHF.

The V and J genes are TRBV4-2 and TRBJ2-7; the TCRdb D gene call, TRBD2, has no DNA to confirm it. CDR3 length equals 18 residues. The germline V gene has CDR1 LGHNA and CDR2 YNFKEQ. CDR3 protein: CASSQDLGGTSGIYEQYF.

The V gene is TRBV7-2, the J gene TRBJ2-4; the TCRdb D gene call, TRBD2, has no DNA to confirm it. The CDR3 runs 18 residues. Germline CDR1 SGHTA, CDR2 FQGNSA. CDR3 protein: CASSLEGTSGHAKNIQYF.

This rearrangement joins TRBV18 to TRBJ1-5; TCRdb lists TRBD1, though no DNA is available to test this call. Germline CDR1 KGHSH, CDR2 LQKENI. CDR3 length: 15 residues. The chain's CDR3 is CASSPWTGRNQPQHF.

The chain uses TRBV6-5 and TRBJ2-1. This CDR3 region has 14 residues. Germline V gene sequence: CDR1 MNHEY, CDR2 SVGAGI. The CDR3 loop reads CASSYGWKNNEQFF.

The V call is TRBV12-3 or TRBV12-4, the J call TRBJ1-2; TCRdb picks TRBD1, but there is no DNA to check that call. CDR3 length: 16 amino acids. CDR3 amino acids: CASSSPGRGPNYGYTF.

The chain employs TRBV10-2 and TRBJ1-3. The CDR3 extends over 12 amino acids. Germline-derived CDR1 and CDR2 are WSHSY and SAAADI. The CDR3 here is CASSGARNTIYF.

The V gene is TRBV2, the J gene TRBJ2-3. This CDR3 contains 14 residues. Germline V gives CDR1 SNHLY, CDR2 FYNNEI. The CDR3 spells CASSAPRSTDTQYF.